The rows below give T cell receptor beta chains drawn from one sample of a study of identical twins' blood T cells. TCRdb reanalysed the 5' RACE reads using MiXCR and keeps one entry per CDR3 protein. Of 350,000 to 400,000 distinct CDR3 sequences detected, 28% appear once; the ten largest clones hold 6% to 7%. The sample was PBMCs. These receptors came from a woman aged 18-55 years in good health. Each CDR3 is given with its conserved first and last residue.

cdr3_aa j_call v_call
CSASANTEAFF TRBJ1-1 TRBV20-1
CASSSTGYGAGELFF TRBJ2-2 TRBV5-1
CASSWRTGSTGELFF TRBJ2-2 TRBV5-1
CASSTGRSSGNTIYF TRBJ1-3 TRBV5-1
CASSEMVWAGVETQYF TRBJ2-5 TRBV25-1
CASRSGQGNTEAFF TRBJ1-1 TRBV5-1
CSASSGQGNSYEQYF TRBJ2-7 TRBV20-1
CASSFSWNEQFF TRBJ2-1 TRBV28
CIPGQGVYGYTF TRBJ1-2 TRBV20-1
CASSSWLVSSDTQYF TRBJ2-3 TRBV5-5
CASLLGNEQFF TRBJ2-1 TRBV6-2/TRBV6-3
CASSLAVLREQFF TRBJ2-1 TRBV7-9
CASSVGAGRSYNEQFF TRBJ2-1 TRBV9
CAISGTLSNQPQHF TRBJ1-5 TRBV10-3
CASSLMTGARSGANVLTF TRBJ2-6 TRBV5-1
CASSEDRLKAFF TRBJ1-1 TRBV2
CASSWTGNNEQFF TRBJ2-1 TRBV7-9
CASSILRSTHGDEQFF TRBJ2-1 TRBV5-1
CASSIWGGRTPTRGNTIYF TRBJ1-3 TRBV21-1
CSVVSGYVSEQYF TRBJ2-7 TRBV29-1
CSAREASGSLWRDTQYF TRBJ2-3 TRBV20-1
CASSQARADNEQFF TRBJ2-1 TRBV14
CSAIQGVLYGYTF TRBJ1-2 TRBV20-1
CSASGRGNEKLFF TRBJ1-4 TRBV20-1
CASRWWRGQGSNQPQHF TRBJ1-5 TRBV28
CASSGNVNTEAFF TRBJ1-1 TRBV27
CASSYSGGGELFF TRBJ2-2 TRBV6-5
CASSQDRGRSEAFF TRBJ1-1 TRBV4-1
CASSLELAGVEQYF TRBJ2-7 TRBV5-6
CASSLDEEGATSMYF TRBJ2-7 TRBV11-3
CASSMLGTPQTGELFF TRBJ2-2 TRBV9
CASSFLTERTDTQYF TRBJ2-3 TRBV7-6
CSATGLRTDTQYF TRBJ2-3 TRBV20-1
CATSRDYRSGGRTDTQYF TRBJ2-3 TRBV15
CASSGRGRGNTEAFF TRBJ1-1 TRBV19
CSARRAGTSVTGELFF TRBJ2-2 TRBV20-1
CSARAKVEAFF TRBJ1-1 TRBV20-1
CAISEFVARNTGELFF TRBJ2-2 TRBV10-3
CASSPPSRDSLEAFF TRBJ1-1 TRBV18
CASSFQGQPDTQYF TRBJ2-3 TRBV7-6
CASSQARAESSYNEQFF TRBJ2-1 TRBV4-3
CASLRSGRTNTGELFF TRBJ2-2 TRBV19
CASSQAGLSSGPSYNEQFF TRBJ2-1 TRBV4-3
CASSSLETGSSYNEQFF TRBJ2-1 TRBV7-7
CASSRRTSGSSPGELFF TRBJ2-2 TRBV28
CASSLGPGTAAMNTEAFF TRBJ1-1 TRBV5-1
CASSLHSNQPQHF TRBJ1-5 TRBV5-6
CARGQGKTEAFF TRBJ1-1 TRBV2
CASSPKGGAGRNEQFF TRBJ2-1 TRBV12-3/TRBV12-4
CASSTNPSDSARDNEQFF TRBJ2-1 TRBV9
CAGSLEVRSSGNTIYF TRBJ1-3 TRBV7-6
CASPRWGSTDTQYF TRBJ2-3 TRBV27
CAISEPTTVSYEQYF TRBJ2-7 TRBV10-3
CASSFYSGGEKLFF TRBJ1-4 TRBV5-1
CASSQNPRAPNTEAFF TRBJ1-1 TRBV3-1
CASRMGRSYGYTF TRBJ1-2 TRBV19
CSASSGKTYNEQFF TRBJ2-1 TRBV20-1
CSVARGRDRAFF TRBJ1-1 TRBV29-1
CSARDGQAYGYTF TRBJ1-2 TRBV20-1
CASSLPGQMNTEAFF TRBJ1-1 TRBV27